Listed below are T cell receptor beta chains from one sample, sequenced in a study of CD8 T cells in Susac syndrome. TCRdb reanalysed the immunoSEQ multiplex PCR reads using MiXCR and keeps one entry per CDR3 protein. The table records 200,000 or so distinct CDR3 sequences, 95% of them present only once. Sequenced: CD8+ T cells from PBMCs. The receptors were sampled from a human donor with Susac syndrome. Both conserved end residues are part of each CDR3. Each record gives: J gene, D gene, clone size, V gene, CDR3 protein, CDR3 DNA. D genes are given only for firm matches. Rows give clone size only sometimes, using once, few, many, or a class for an expanded clone.

J gene: TRBJ2-1; D gene: TRBD2; clone size: -; V gene: TRBV4-1; CDR3 protein: CASSQESVAGVQNEQFF; CDR3 DNA: TGCGCCAGCAGCCAAGAATCGGTAGCGGGGGTGCAAAATGAGCAGTTCTTC
J gene: TRBJ1-2; D gene: -; clone size: -; V gene: TRBV18; CDR3 protein: CASSRKGERGYTF; CDR3 DNA: TGTGCCAGCTCACGAAAGGGGGAACGTGGCTACACCTTC
J gene: TRBJ2-1; D gene: TRBD2; clone size: -; V gene: TRBV20-1; CDR3 protein: CSATNPGLAAYNEQFF; CDR3 DNA: TGCAGTGCTACTAATCCGGGACTAGCGGCCTACAATGAGCAGTTCTTC
J gene: TRBJ2-3; D gene: TRBD2; clone size: -; V gene: TRBV4-2; CDR3 protein: CASSQEGGGATDTQYF; CDR3 DNA: TGTGCCAGCAGCCAAGAAGGCGGGGGGGCCACAGATACGCAGTATTTT
J gene: TRBJ2-7; D gene: -; clone size: -; V gene: TRBV28; CDR3 protein: CASSAPGLITYEQYF; CDR3 DNA: TGTGCCAGCAGCGCACCGGGACTCATTACCTACGAGCAGTACTTC
J gene: TRBJ1-2; D gene: -; clone size: -; V gene: TRBV7-7; CDR3 protein: CASSLVPAWGYTF; CDR3 DNA: TGTGCTAGCAGCTTAGTTCCGGCTTGGGGCTACACCTTC
J gene: TRBJ2-4; D gene: -; clone size: -; V gene: TRBV20-1; CDR3 protein: CSARDGESLTKNIQYF; CDR3 DNA: TGCAGTGCTAGAGACGGAGAAAGTTTGACCAAAAACATTCAGTACTTC
J gene: TRBJ1-1; D gene: -; clone size: -; V gene: TRBV27; CDR3 protein: CASSPPGGNTEAFF; CDR3 DNA: TGTGCCAGCAGTCCCCCCGGGGGTAACACTGAAGCTTTCTTT
J gene: TRBJ1-6; D gene: -; clone size: -; V gene: TRBV20-1; CDR3 protein: CSARDIEGWSSPLHF; CDR3 DNA: TGCAGTGCTAGAGATATAGAGGGTTGGAGTTCACCCCTCCACTTT
J gene: TRBJ2-2; D gene: TRBD1; clone size: -; V gene: TRBV5-4; CDR3 protein: CASSLRGPDTGELFF; CDR3 DNA: TGTGCCAGCAGCTTGAGGGGGCCGGACACCGGGGAGCTGTTTTTT
J gene: TRBJ1-4; D gene: -; clone size: few; V gene: TRBV5-6; CDR3 protein: CASSRGSNEKLFF; CDR3 DNA: TGTGCCAGCAGCCGGGGGAGCAATGAAAAACTGTTTTTT
J gene: TRBJ2-1; D gene: -; clone size: -; V gene: TRBV5-1; CDR3 protein: CASSLATGYDNEQFF; CDR3 DNA: TGCGCCAGCAGCTTGGCCACTGGATACGACAATGAGCAGTTCTTC
J gene: TRBJ2-3; D gene: -; clone size: -; V gene: TRBV12-3/TRBV12-4; CDR3 protein: CASAGPDTQYF; CDR3 DNA: TGTGCCAGCGCAGGCCCAGATACGCAGTATTTT
J gene: TRBJ2-1; D gene: TRBD2; clone size: -; V gene: TRBV30; CDR3 protein: CAWQTSGYNEQFF; CDR3 DNA: TGTGCCTGGCAGACTAGCGGCTACAATGAGCAGTTCTTC
J gene: TRBJ2-5; D gene: -; clone size: -; V gene: TRBV2; CDR3 protein: CASKGDQETQYF; CDR3 DNA: TGTGCCAGCAAAGGGGATCAAGAGACCCAGTACTTC
J gene: TRBJ1-2; D gene: -; clone size: -; V gene: TRBV4-2; CDR3 protein: CASSQDLQGGNYGYTF; CDR3 DNA: TGTGCCAGCAGCCAAGATCTACAGGGAGGCAACTATGGCTACACCTTC
J gene: TRBJ1-5; D gene: -; clone size: -; V gene: TRBV6-5; CDR3 protein: CASSYDSHQPQHF; CDR3 DNA: TGTGCCAGCAGTTACGATAGCCATCAGCCCCAGCATTTT
J gene: TRBJ2-5; D gene: TRBD2; clone size: once; V gene: TRBV9; CDR3 protein: CASNPSGGAQETQYF; CDR3 DNA: TGTGCCAGCAATCCTAGCGGGGGTGCACAAGAGACCCAGTACTTC
J gene: TRBJ1-2; D gene: -; clone size: -; V gene: TRBV23-1; CDR3 protein: CASSQSVTGAAYGYTF; CDR3 DNA: TGCGCCAGCAGTCAATCTGTGACCGGCGCAGCCTATGGCTACACCTTC
J gene: TRBJ2-2; D gene: TRBD2; clone size: -; V gene: TRBV6-1; CDR3 protein: CASRPGLDLIGELFF; CDR3 DNA: TGTGCCAGCAGACCGGGACTAGATTTGATCGGGGAGCTGTTTTTT